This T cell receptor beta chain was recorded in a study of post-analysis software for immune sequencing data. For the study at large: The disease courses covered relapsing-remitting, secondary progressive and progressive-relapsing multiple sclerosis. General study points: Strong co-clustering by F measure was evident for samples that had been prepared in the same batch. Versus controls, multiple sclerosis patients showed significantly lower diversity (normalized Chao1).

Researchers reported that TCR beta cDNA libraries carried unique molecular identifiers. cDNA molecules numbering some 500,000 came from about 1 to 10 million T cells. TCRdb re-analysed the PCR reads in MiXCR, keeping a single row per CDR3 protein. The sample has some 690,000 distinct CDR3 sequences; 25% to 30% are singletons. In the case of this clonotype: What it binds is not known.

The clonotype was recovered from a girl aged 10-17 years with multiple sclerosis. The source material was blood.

This CDR3 is CASSPTGGMLSGANVLTF. In nucleotides, the CDR3 is TGTGCCAGCAGTCCGACAGGGGGAATGCTCTCTGGGGCCAACGTCCTGACTTTC. The chain is built from TRBV27 and TRBJ2-6; 9 nucleotides agree with TRBD1. J was trimmed by 0 bases and V by 5 bases; bases with no gene match: 8. The CDR3 has 18 amino acids. Germline assignment: CDR1 MNHEY and CDR2 SMNVEV (reference sequence).